These 3 T cell receptor beta chains were all obtained from the same sample, sequenced in a study of T cell changes during pregnancy in multiple sclerosis. Repertoires were generated with immunoSEQ multiplex PCR, while TCRdb's copy carries only in-frame clones and drops some. The profile shows some 70,000 clones, around 94% of them singletons. The starting material was CD8+ T cells from peripheral blood mononuclear cells, obtained in the third trimester of pregnancy. All receptors derive from a female donor in good health, enrolled as a control in a pregnancy study.

This chain uses TRBV11-2 with TRBJ2-7, with 8 bases matching TRBD1. The CDR3 totals 15 residues. Germline V lookup: CDR1 SGHAT, CDR2 FQNNGV. The V and J ends lost 1 base and 6 bases, in that order; junction bases with no gene match: 8. The CDR3, as DNA: TGTGCCAGCAGCTTAGGGACGGACAGGGTTGGCGAGCAGTACTTC. Protein sequence: CASSLGTDRVGEQYF.

The chain links TRBV18 to TRBJ1-4; D uncertain. The CDR3 totals 14 residues. Deletions cut 6 bases from V and 0 bases from J, with 8 bases between. The germline V gene has CDR1 KGHSH and CDR2 LQKENI. The CDR3 coding sequence is TGTGCCAGCTCCCCGTCGGCAACTAATGAAAAACTGTTTTTT. It yields the protein CASSPSATNEKLFF. The whole variable domain, remainder taken from reference TRBV18 and TRBJ1-4, is NAGVMQNPRHLVRRRGQEARLRCSPMKGHSHVYWYRQLPEEGLKFMVYLQKENIIDESGMPKERFSAEFPKEGPSILRIQQVVRGDSAAYFCASSPSATNEKLFFGSGTQLSVL.

V gene TRBV7-2 combines with J gene TRBJ2-5; 8 nucleotides line up with TRBD1. The germline V gene has CDR1 SGHTA and CDR2 FQGNSA. The CDR3 runs 16 residues. V dropped 2 bases and J dropped 1; count of bases not matched to a gene: 6. CDR3: CASSLIYRGVQETQYF. DNA of the CDR3: TGTGCCAGCAGCTTAATCTACAGGGGGGTCCAAGAGACCCAGTACTTC. Variable domain in full (rest from reference TRBV7-2 and TRBJ2-5): GAGVSQSPSNKVTEKGKDVELRCDPISGHTALYWYRQSLGQGLEFLIYFQGNSAPDKSGLPSDRFSAERTGGSVSTLTIQRTQQEDSAVYLCASSLIYRGVQETQYFGPGTRLLVL.